This T cell receptor beta chain was identified during a study of blood T cell repertoires in COVID-19. Study information: Both acute and convalescent COVID-19 samples were obtained from the United States, Italy and Spain.

The trim removed 2 bases at V and 12 bases at J, leaving 9 bases unmatched. The CDR3 runs 13 residues. The germline CDR1 and CDR2 sequences are MDHEN and SYDVKM. Produced via immunoSEQ multiplex PCR; TCRdb's table is partial and in-frame only. The table has some 100,000 clones, about nine tenths seen once. The source material was peripheral blood. This TCR came from a man aged 65 to 79 with acute or convalescent COVID-19. The rearrangement links TRBV28 to TRBJ2-7, with 8 bases fitting TRBD1. Here the CDR3 DNA reads TGTGCCAGCAGTTTAACCCCCGGACAGGGCTGGTACTTC. Translation gives CASSLTPGQGWYF.